This passage covers 15 T cell receptor beta chains from one sample sequenced in a study of shared clonotypes between healthy human individuals. Naive CD8 cells were CD45RO-negative, positively selected for CCR7, excluding terminally differentiated effector memory CD45RA+ cells. TCRdb's copy holds only in-frame clones and misses some; the assay was immunoSEQ multiplex PCR. The sample records about 610,000 clones, roughly 96% being singletons. Sequenced material: naive CD8+ T cells sorted from blood. These receptors were taken from a woman aged 30 to 39 in good health.

The chain carries TRBV7-8 and TRBJ2-7; D is uncertain. The CDR3 sequence is 18 residues long. Trimming stripped 0 bases from V and 5 bases from J, with 23 bases between. Germline lookup yields CDR1 SGHVS and CDR2 FQNEAQ. The CDR3 nucleotides read TGTGCCAGCAGCTTAGCTTATCGGAACTTTTCGCGTGTCCACGAGCAGTACTTC. This encodes CASSLAYRNFSRVHEQYF.

The chain links TRBV27 to TRBJ2-1; D gene uncertain. Germline CDR1 is MNHEY and CDR2 is SMNVEV (reference sequence). This CDR3 has 13 amino acids. V was pared by 11 bases and J by 0 bases, with 11 bases between. As DNA, the CDR3 is TGTGCCGCGTCACCAGGCTCCTACAATGAGCAGTTCTTC. Its protein is CAASPGSYNEQFF.

The V gene is TRBV28, the J gene TRBJ2-7; 14 nucleotides line up with TRBD2. Germline assignment: CDR1 MDHEN and CDR2 SYDVKM. The CDR3 contains 14 residues. Trimming took 5 bases from V and 7 from J; bases not matched to a gene: 4. CDR3 residues: CASSTGTSGSEQYF. CDR3 DNA: TGTGCCAGCAGTACAGGGACTAGCGGGAGTGAGCAGTACTTC. The whole variable domain, filled in from reference TRBV28 and TRBJ2-7, reads DVKVTQSSRYLVKRTGEKVFLECVQDMDHENMFWYRQDPGLGLRLIYFSYDVKMKEKGDIPEGYSVSREKKERFSLILESASTNQTSMYLCASSTGTSGSEQYFGPGTRLTVT.

In this sample, this clone turned up once. The chain combines TRBV19 with TRBJ1-2; 8 bases align to TRBD1. The junction had 7 bases not matched to a gene; V was cut back by 5 bases and J by 5 bases. The CDR3 consists of 14 residues. The germline CDR1 and CDR2 sequences are LNHDA and SQIVND (reference sequence). For the CDR3, the DNA is TGTGCCAGTAGTCCTCCCGGGACAGGATATGGCTACACCTTC. Translated, it gives CASSPPGTGYGYTF.

The chain carries TRBV16 and TRBJ2-1; D possibly corresponds to TRBD2 (5 bases). The CDR3 sequence is 14 residues long. V was trimmed by 2 bases and J by 6 bases, leaving 11 bases between them. Per the germline V gene, CDR1 is KGHSY and CDR2 is FQNENV. The CDR3 loop is CASSQEGTLNEQFF. CDR3 coding DNA: TGTGCCAGCAGCCAAGAGGGAACGCTCAATGAGCAGTTCTTC.

The chain is built from TRBV5-1 and TRBJ1-1, with unresolved D. Per germline, CDR1 SGHRS and CDR2 YFSETQ. The CDR3 totals 15 residues. The V gene lost 1 base and the J gene lost 0 bases, with 10 bases spanning the gap. CDR3 protein: CASSLYRGVNTEAFF. The CDR3 region has the DNA TGCGCCAGCAGCTTGTACCGGGGAGTGAACACTGAAGCTTTCTTT.

For this clone: Within the sample, other DNA sequences also encode this same CDR3. The chain has TRBV11-3 and TRBJ2-3; D not resolved. V shed 5 bases and J shed 4 bases, with 7 bases lying between them. The V gene's germline CDR1 is SGHNT and CDR2 YENEEA. The CDR3 sequence is 12 residues long. The CDR3 sequence: CASSSSSDTQYF. The CDR3 nucleotides read TGTGCCAGCAGCAGTTCTTCAGATACGCAGTATTTT.

This chain uses TRBV6-5 with TRBJ1-1; a possible D gene is TRBD1 (5 bases). This CDR3 is built from 12 residues. CDR1 is MNHEY, CDR2 SVGAGI, per germline. The ends were cut back, 5 bases at V and 11 bases at J, with 15 bases in the middle. CDR3: CASSQGTSKAFF. As DNA, the CDR3 is TGTGCCAGCAGTCAAGGGACCTCCAAGGCTTTCTTT.

V is TRBV28 and J is TRBJ2-7, with D possibly matching TRBD2 (7 bases). V gave up 6 bases and J gave up 0 bases, with 27 bases separating them. CDR1 and CDR2 from the germline V gene are MDHEN and SYDVKM. The CDR3 consists of 19 residues. CDR3 DNA sequence: TGTGCCAGCAGCCTAGACCGGGACTATAAGGGGGTGAGCTCCTACGAGCAGTACTTC. Its protein product is CASSLDRDYKGVSSYEQYF.

The chain links TRBV13 to TRBJ2-2, with D maybe TRBD1 (5 bases). The CDR3 extends over 14 amino acids. V was trimmed by 5 bases and J by 3 bases, leaving 10 bases between them. Germline V lookup: CDR1 PRHDT, CDR2 FYEKMQ (reference sequence). In DNA, the CDR3 is TGTGCCAGCAGCCCAGGGATGGACACCGGGGAGCTGTTTTTT. It translates to CASSPGMDTGELFF.

The chain carries TRBV29-1 and TRBJ1-2, with D tentatively TRBD1 (5 bases). CDR1 and CDR2 from the germline V gene are SQVTM and ANQGSEA. CDR3 length: 11 residues. The germline V and J ends were trimmed by 5 bases and 4 bases, with 8 bases remaining between them. In nucleotides, the CDR3 is TGCAGCGTTCTCGGGGGCTATGGCTACACCTTC. Residues: CSVLGGYGYTF.

The chain links TRBV7-9 to TRBJ2-1; TRBD2 agrees at 9 bases. The CDR3 runs to 19 residues. V shed 5 bases and J 4 bases; nucleotides not matched to a gene: 18. CDR1 is SEHNR, CDR2 FQNEAQ, per germline (reference sequence). This CDR3 reads CASSISPAGGPYNYNEQFF. CDR3 coding DNA: TGTGCCAGCAGCATCTCCCCAGCGGGAGGACCTTATAATTACAATGAGCAGTTCTTC.

The chain has TRBV4-1 and TRBJ1-1; TRBD1 aligns across 7 bases. Trimming cost V 1 base and J 4 bases; bases outside gene matches: 9. The length of the CDR3 is 16 residues. Germline lookup yields CDR1 MGHRA and CDR2 YSYEKL. The DNA for the CDR3 is TGCGCCAGCAGCCAAGGGGCAGGGGGGCAAGGCACTGAAGCTTTCTTT. Translating it yields CASSQGAGGQGTEAFF.

The chain joins TRBV27 to TRBJ2-7; no firm D call. Germline V CDR1 and CDR2: MNHEY, SMNVEV (reference sequence). The CDR3 is 14 residues long. With 7 bases removed from V and 3 bases from J, the gap between germline ends came to 16 bases. In DNA form, the CDR3 reads TGTGCCAGCAAGCCGGCCTCCCCAATCTACGAGCAGTACTTC. This sequence encodes CASKPASPIYEQYF.

CDR3: CASSLDVENWYGYTF. The CDR3 nucleotides are TGTGCCAGCAGCTTAGATGTAGAGAATTGGTATGGCTACACCTTC. The chain combines TRBV11-2 with TRBJ1-2; D is unresolved. V gave up 0 bases and J gave up 5 bases, with 13 bases separating them. Germline CDR1 is SGHAT and CDR2 is FQNNGV. The CDR3 contains 15 residues.